Presented here are 19 T cell receptor beta chains from one specimen sequenced in a study of blood T cells in healthy people across ages. Combining a sample-barcoded 5' primer with a J-beta primer mix, a second PCR ran for roughly 6 to 11 cycles. MiXCR, applied by TCRdb to the 5' RACE reads, yields one record per CDR3 protein. The data hold 720,000 or so distinct CDR3 sequences, with around 41% observed a single time. Sequencing was carried out using blood. The receptors come from a man older than 75 in good health.

With regard to this clonotype: At one end the junction does not follow the germline gene, possibly because of a read error. The V and J genes are TRBV3-1 and TRBJ2-5, with D perhaps TRBD1 or TRBD2 (5 bases each). The CDR3 covers 14 residues. Germline V gives CDR1 LGHDT, CDR2 YNNKEL (reference sequence). CDR3 protein: CASSQVPNKGTQNF. Written as DNA, the CDR3 is TGTGCCAGCAGCCAAGTTCCCAATAAAGGGACCCAGAACTTC.

This chain connects TRBV6-2 or TRBV6-3 to TRBJ2-1; TRBD2 is a possible D gene (6 bases). Germline CDR1 reads MNHEY; CDR2 reads SVGEGT. The V and J ends lost 6 bases and 7 bases respectively, with 19 bases between them. This CDR3 comprises 15 residues. DNA for the CDR3: TGTGCCAGCAGCAACCTAGCGACCAGCGCGAATGAGCAGTTCTTC. Translated, it gives CASSNLATSANEQFF.

V gene TRBV9 combines with J gene TRBJ2-4; no clear D. The CDR3 sequence is 16 residues long. Germline values: CDR1 SGDLS, CDR2 YYNGEE. V gave up 4 bases and J gave up 1 base, with 15 bases separating them. CDR3 nucleotides: TGTGCCAGCAGCCGTTACATGGGGTTGGCCAAAAACATTCAGTACTTC. It codes for CASSRYMGLAKNIQYF.

The table lists this clonotype with a few counts. J is TRBJ2-7 and V is TRBV7-2; TRBD2 matches at 8 bases. CDR3 length equals 15 residues. V trimming: 1 base; J trimming: 1 base; junction bases outside the gene matches: 3. Per germline, CDR1 SGHTA and CDR2 FQGNSA. As DNA, the CDR3 is TGTGCCAGCAGCTTAGAAGCGGGAGTATCCTACGAGCAGTACTTC. It translates to CASSLEAGVSYEQYF. The whole variable domain, remainder taken from reference TRBV7-2 and TRBJ2-7, is GAGVSQSPSNKVTEKGKDVELRCDPISGHTALYWYRQSLGQGLEFLIYFQGNSAPDKSGLPSDRFSAERTGGSVSTLTIQRTQQEDSAVYLCASSLEAGVSYEQYFGPGTRLTVT.

This clonotype has a single count. The junction departs from the called germline gene at one end, perhaps through a read error. The chain couples TRBV7-2 to TRBJ2-6, with D perhaps TRBD1 (6 bases). The CDR3 runs to 15 residues. The V gene's germline CDR1 is SGHTA and CDR2 FQGNSA. The CDR3: CASSLVGLGADVLTF. The DNA for the CDR3 is TGTGCCAGCTCCTTGGTAGGGTTGGGGGCCGACGTCCTGACTTTC.

CDR3 residues: CASSLRLATQYF. In DNA, the CDR3 is TGTGCCAGCAGTCTTCGCCTGGCGACCCAGTACTTC. The gene calls are TRBV2 and TRBJ2-5; D unresolved. This CDR3 region has 12 residues. Trimming left V 5 bases short and J 7 bases short, with 11 bases between. Germline CDR1 reads SNHLY; CDR2 reads FYNNEI.

The chain links TRBV7-2 to TRBJ2-1, with unresolved D. The CDR3 has 12 amino acids. CDR1 and CDR2 (germline): SGHTA, FQGNSA. Trimming removed 7 bases from V and 4 bases from J, with 8 bases in between. The CDR3 DNA reads TGTGCCAGCACCTTCGATTACAATGAGCAGTTCTTC. Translating it yields CASTFDYNEQFF. The variable domain in full, with the rest retrieved from reference TRBV7-2 and TRBJ2-1, is GAGVSQSPSNKVTEKGKDVELRCDPISGHTALYWYRQSLGQGLEFLIYFQGNSAPDKSGLPSDRFSAERTGGSVSTLTIQRTQQEDSAVYLCASTFDYNEQFFGPGTRLTVL.

This clonotype occurred many times. The rearrangement joins TRBV29-1 to TRBJ2-7; D is ambiguous. This CDR3 region has 11 residues. CDR1 and CDR2 (germline): SQVTM, ANQGSEA. CDR3 DNA sequence: TGCAGTGTGACCGATAGTTACGAGCAGTACTTC. It specifies CSVTDSYEQYF.

The J gene is TRBJ1-1, the V gene TRBV5-6, with 9 bases lining up with TRBD1. The CDR3 loop spans 15 amino acids. V lost 4 bases to trimming and J lost 6 bases; unmatched junction nucleotides: 10. From germline, CDR1 is SGHDT and CDR2 YYEEEE. The CDR3 region has the DNA TGTGCCAGCAGCACGCGACAGGGGGGGTTTTCTGAAGCTTTCTTT. Translating gives CASSTRQGGFSEAFF.

This clonotype was found a few times. The chain employs TRBV28 and TRBJ2-1; D is perhaps TRBD1 (6 bases). Germline-derived CDR1 and CDR2 are MDHEN and SYDVKM. V was pared by 7 bases and J by 4 bases, with 20 bases between. The CDR3 sequence is 16 residues long. In DNA form, the CDR3 reads TGTGCCAGCAAGAGTACACAGGGTAATGCATACAATGAGCAGTTCTTC. It specifies CASKSTQGNAYNEQFF.

This clonotype appeared a few times. This chain uses TRBV7-8 with TRBJ2-3; D unresolved. Per germline, CDR1 SGHVS and CDR2 FQNEAQ. This CDR3 comprises 14 residues. The ends were cut back, 5 bases at V and 2 bases at J, with 11 bases in the middle. The CDR3 loop reads CASSLPADTDTQYF. CDR3 in DNA: TGTGCCAGCAGCCTGCCGGCGGACACAGATACGCAGTATTTT.

The DNA for the CDR3 is TGTGCCTGGAGTGCCTCTAGCGGGTATATGTATGAGCAGTACTTC. Residues: CAWSASSGYMYEQYF. The genes are TRBV30 and TRBJ2-7; 8 nucleotides match TRBD2. From germline, CDR1 is GTSNPN and CDR2 SVGIG (reference sequence). The J segment lost 7 bases and the V segment lost 1 base, leaving 12 bases of the junction unmatched. This CDR3 comprises 15 residues.

This clonotype has just a few counts. The rearrangement links TRBV4-1 to TRBJ2-5; D is possibly TRBD1 (6 bases). The CDR3 covers 16 residues. The V gene's germline CDR1 is MGHRA and CDR2 YSYEKL. V was clipped by 0 bases and J by 5 bases, with 16 bases between them. The CDR3 here is CASSQDMTGLEETQYF. The CDR3 DNA follows: TGCGCCAGCAGCCAAGATATGACAGGCCTCGAGGAGACCCAGTACTTC.

V is TRBV30 and J is TRBJ2-7; D gene ambiguous. The germline V and J ends were trimmed by 1 base and 0 bases, with 10 bases remaining between them. The CDR3 length is 14 residues. Germline V CDR1 and CDR2: GTSNPN, SVGIG (reference sequence). The CDR3 nucleotides read TGTGCCTGGAGTGGGAGTGGCGGCTCCTACGAGCAGTACTTC. This codes for CAWSGSGGSYEQYF.

This chain uses TRBV27 with TRBJ2-1; D possibly corresponds to TRBD1 (5 bases). Matching the DNA end better, TRBJ2-7 makes the J call doubtful. The germline V gene encodes CDR1 MNHEY and CDR2 SMNVEV (reference sequence). This CDR3 is built from 14 residues. The CDR3 DNA follows: TGTGCCAGCAAGGACGGACAAGCCTACAATGAGCAGTACTTC. The encoded protein is CASKDGQAYNEQYF.

The chain recombines TRBV7-8 with TRBJ2-1; 10 positions match TRBD2. The CDR3 extends over 16 amino acids. J gave up 7 bases and V 6 bases, and 12 bases lay outside the gene matches. Germline CDR1 reads SGHVS; CDR2 reads FQNEAQ. CDR3 loop: CASREVTSGETNEQFF. CDR3 sequence (DNA): TGTGCCAGCAGAGAAGTTACTAGCGGGGAAACAAATGAGCAGTTCTTC.

Ten or more counts support this clonotype. The J gene is TRBJ2-5, the V gene TRBV20-1; 10 bases match TRBD2. Germline lookup yields CDR1 DFQATT and CDR2 SNEGSKA (reference sequence). The CDR3 has 17 amino acids. V lost 2 bases to trimming and J lost 1 base; unmatched junction nucleotides: 10. CDR3 DNA: TGCAGTGCTAGAAAGGGGGGGGCTAGCGGGGGCCAAGAGACCCAGTACTTC. Its protein product is CSARKGGASGGQETQYF.

The table lists this clonotype with a few counts. The chain uses TRBV5-1 and TRBJ2-5; 8 nucleotides line up with TRBD1. The J segment lost 1 base and the V segment lost 3 bases, leaving 5 bases of the junction unmatched. The CDR3 is 15 residues long. Germline lookup yields CDR1 SGHRS and CDR2 YFSETQ. This chain's CDR3 is CASSSTGAIQETQYF. The CDR3 nucleotides are TGCGCCAGCAGCTCGACAGGGGCCATCCAAGAGACCCAGTACTTC.

Concerning this clonotype itself: At one end the junction does not follow the germline gene, possibly because of a read error. The chain carries TRBV7-9 and TRBJ2-1; TRBD2 matches at 8 bases. The V gene's germline CDR1 is SEHNR and CDR2 FQNEAQ (reference sequence). The CDR3 sequence is 15 residues long. The CDR3 here is CASSHLAGSYSEQFF. CDR3 coding DNA: TGTGCCAGCAGCCACCTAGCGGGCTCCTACAGTGAGCAGTTCTTC.